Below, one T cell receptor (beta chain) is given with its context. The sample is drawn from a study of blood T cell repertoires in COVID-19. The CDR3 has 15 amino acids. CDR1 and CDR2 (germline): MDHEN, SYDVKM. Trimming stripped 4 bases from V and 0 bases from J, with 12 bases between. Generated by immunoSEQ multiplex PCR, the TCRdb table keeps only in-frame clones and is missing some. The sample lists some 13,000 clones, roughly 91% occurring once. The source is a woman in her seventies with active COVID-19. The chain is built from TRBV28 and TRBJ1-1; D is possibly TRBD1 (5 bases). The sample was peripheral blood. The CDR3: CASSSPGLLNTEAFF. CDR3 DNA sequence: TGTGCCAGCAGTTCTCCGGGACTGCTGAACACTGAAGCTTTCTTT.